These T cell receptor beta chains were read from a single sample in a study of tumor-infiltrating lymphocytes in primary liver carcinoma. TCRdb reanalysed the multiplex PCR reads using MiXCR and keeps one entry per CDR3 protein. The data contain about 330,000 distinct CDR3 sequences, 65% of them seen just once; the ten biggest clones take up 6.5%. Material: peripheral blood. The receptors shown here come from a man in his forties with primary liver carcinoma and hepatitis B virus infection. Each CDR3 is given without its conserved first and last residue.

v_call,cdr3_length,j_call,cdr3_aa
TRBV10-2,13,TRBJ2-5,ASSDVVAPRQTQY
TRBV30,13,TRBJ1-5,AWSLGGGGNQPQH
TRBV6-1,11,TRBJ1-5,ASSVGDNQPQH
TRBV11-2,13,TRBJ2-7,TSSLAPDRGYEQY
TRBV7-8,11,TRBJ1-2,ASSLGMESGYT
TRBV6-2/TRBV6-3,13,TRBJ2-3,ASNLRVGGTDTQY
TRBV11-2,11,TRBJ1-2,ASSLTGTNGYT
TRBV12-3/TRBV12-4,13,TRBJ2-2,ASSLGGAKTGELF
TRBV11-2,13,TRBJ2-5,ASSLVSGSKETQY
TRBV4-1,17,TRBJ2-3,ASSQAHRQGLAGAYTQY
TRBV11-2,12,TRBJ2-5,VSSPGQGVETQY
TRBV11-2,9,TRBJ2-1,ASCERGGQF
TRBV6-6,11,TRBJ2-1,ASRYSIHNEQF
TRBV7-9,15,TRBJ2-7,ASSLEFSNTHPYEQY
TRBV12-3/TRBV12-4,14,TRBJ2-6,ASSLMAGSGANVLT
TRBV6-6,15,TRBJ2-1,ASSYSRTSGRAHEQF
TRBV11-1,12,TRBJ1-2,ANSPGQDTYGYT
TRBV6-2/TRBV6-3,11,TRBJ1-1,ASSYLDGAGAF
TRBV7-8,12,TRBJ1-1,DSSLGPGWTEAF
TRBV12-3/TRBV12-4,13,TRBJ1-1,ASNFTQGRRTEAF
TRBV2,11,TRBJ1-5,ANSYDGDRAQH
TRBV11-2,10,TRBJ1-1,ASSLDHVEAF
TRBV6-2/TRBV6-3,13,TRBJ2-1,ASSRLAGERGEQF
TRBV4-2,11,TRBJ2-7,TSSQGEGCEQY
TRBV4-2,11,TRBJ2-5,ASSQRSGETQY
TRBV10-3,14,TRBJ2-5,VISGGLAGLQGTQY
TRBV28,10,TRBJ2-5,ASSLEALTQY
TRBV11-2,13,TRBJ1-1,ASSSDRGKNTEAS
TRBV6-1,13,TRBJ2-7,ASSESQGHSYDQY
TRBV6-1,11,TRBJ2-5,ASSDSGRETQY
TRBV19,11,TRBJ1-2,ANSIMGFYGYT
TRBV29-1,9,TRBJ1-1,SGQENTEAF
TRBV28,14,TRBJ2-3,ASSGTRGTGTDTQY
TRBV19,12,TRBJ2-1,ASNPPGGYNEQF
TRBV20-1,10,TRBJ2-7,SASQFSYEHY
TRBV10-3,14,TRBJ2-2,AIGVLAGVGTGELF
TRBV11-2,11,TRBJ2-7,ASSLVLPYEQY
TRBV29-1,10,TRBJ2-1,SVVWATNEQF
TRBV6-1,16,TRBJ2-5,ASSEWGIFTPQIETQY
TRBV4-3,12,TRBJ2-3,ANSPRLTQDTQY
TRBV7-8,13,TRBJ2-1,ASSLIGSSNDEQF
TRBV5-1,13,TRBJ2-5,ARSLLAGEDETQY
TRBV6-2/TRBV6-3,14,TRBJ2-6,ASTPGLGAGANVLT
TRBV6-5,13,TRBJ2-5,ASSPGLAGTETQY
TRBV11-3,13,TRBJ2-1,ASSMDSITYNEQF
TRBV10-3,13,TRBJ2-7,AISPPGLALNEQY
TRBV5-1,18,TRBJ2-5,ASSFSTLVPGPNLQETQY
TRBV4-2,11,TRBJ2-7,ASSLVGVLEQY
TRBV5-1,12,TRBJ2-1,ASSFGTGDNEHF
TRBV28,9,TRBJ2-3,ASSLGGAQY
TRBV12-3/TRBV12-4,12,TRBJ2-1,ASRASGGYNERF
TRBV5-1,13,TRBJ2-1,ASSLAGRSYNEQF
TRBV11-2,10,TRBJ2-7,ASSHGTGEQR
TRBV5-1,13,TRBJ2-3,ASSLDYGGTDTQY
TRBV30,10,TRBJ1-2,ALSLPGYGYT